This TCR beta chain was obtained from a study of cytomegalovirus exposure and HLA in healthy donors. Primers: 60 Vbeta forward and 13 Jbeta reverse. Sequenced by immunoSEQ multiplex PCR; TCRdb stores in-frame clones only, minus some. The sample comprises tens of thousands of clones, roughly 78% of which are singletons, and 3.5% to 4.5% rests with the top ten. CDR3 length: 10 residues. V gave up 8 bases and J gave up 8 bases, with 7 bases separating them. Germline V gene data show CDR1 as SNHLY and CDR2 as FYNNEI. Whole-study results and caveats: Some V segments, including TRBV6-2 and TRBV6-3, were excluded as indistinguishable.

This clone was seen only once. The antigen is not known. This chain links TRBV2 with TRBJ2-1; D call uncertain. Sequenced material: PBMCs. This TCR was recovered from a man between 35 and 55 years old in good health and CMV-seronegative. The CDR3 DNA is TGTGCCAGCCGTCGGGATGAGCAGTTCTTC. It translates to CASRRDEQFF.